This T cell receptor beta chain is from a study of identical twins. As for this clonotype: Antigen unknown.

TCRdb reanalysed the 5' RACE reads using MiXCR and keeps one entry per CDR3 protein. The repertoire has about 520,000 distinct CDR3 sequences, roughly 21% of them found once; the top ten carry about 0.91%. The CDR3 extends over 15 amino acids. V was pared by 2 bases and J by 4 bases, with 12 bases between. The germline CDR1 and CDR2 sequences are LGHDT and YNNKEL (reference sequence). Findings and limits, study-wide: In zero-insertion analyses, partial confounding could arise from invariant MAIT and iNKT cells. In cord blood, abundant beta clonotypes had fewer insertions; memory showed no trend. Conclusions came from cross-sectional statistical analysis, not from following the same donors.

Among all donors, each was a healthy Caucasian. This sample also appeared in a second study, on T cells expressing NK-cell markers.

The sequenced sample consisted of CD4+ T cells sorted from blood. The TCR comes from a young woman in good health. The V gene is TRBV3-1, the J gene TRBJ2-1; D is ambiguous. CDR3 sequence: CASSQSPPKYNEQFF. Written as DNA, the CDR3 is TGTGCCAGCAGCCAATCTCCGCCCAAATACAATGAGCAGTTCTTC.